The source of this T cell receptor (beta chain) is a study of shared clonotypes between healthy human individuals. Study information: CD4 naive cells filled three plates per donor, CD4 memory three, CD8 naive two and CD8 memory one.

Replicate sorted-subset PCRs were loaded with around 0.2 ug DNA, about 30,000 T cell genomes. Clones were read by immunoSEQ multiplex PCR, and TCRdb kept only the in-frame ones, dropping some. This table holds about 2.4 million clones, approximately 94% found once. This sequence originates from a man aged 18 to 35 in good health. The sample was naive CD4+ T cells sorted from blood. Stated subset: CD45RA+ positively selected.

The chain's CDR3 is CASSEMLAMNTEAFF. The CDR3 DNA reads TGTGCCAGCAGTGAAATGTTAGCCATGAACACTGAAGCTTTCTTT. The chain employs TRBV2 and TRBJ1-1; D remains ambiguous. Per the germline V gene, CDR1 is SNHLY and CDR2 is FYNNEI. The V gene lost 2 bases and the J gene lost 0 bases, with 10 bases spanning the gap. The CDR3 has 15 residues.